This TCR beta chain appears in the sequencing data of a study of control samples from healthy donors and cancer patients. This table comes from immunoSEQ multiplex PCR, and its TCRdb copy is limited to in-frame clones, with some not included. The sample lists tens of thousands of clones, less than 95% seen once, with around 4.2% in the top ten. CDR3 size: 15 residues. V was cut by 3 bases and J by 9 bases, with 18 bases left in between. CDR1 is SGHNT, CDR2 YYREEE, per germline (reference sequence). This clone appeared a single time. This sequence was found in a man under 40 in good health. Sequenced material: blood. The genes are TRBV5-4 and TRBJ1-4; tentative D call: TRBD1 (5 bases). The CDR3 spells CASSSGGGEGKKLFF. The CDR3 region has the DNA TGTGCCAGCAGCTCGGGTGGGGGAGAGGGGAAAAAACTGTTTTTT.